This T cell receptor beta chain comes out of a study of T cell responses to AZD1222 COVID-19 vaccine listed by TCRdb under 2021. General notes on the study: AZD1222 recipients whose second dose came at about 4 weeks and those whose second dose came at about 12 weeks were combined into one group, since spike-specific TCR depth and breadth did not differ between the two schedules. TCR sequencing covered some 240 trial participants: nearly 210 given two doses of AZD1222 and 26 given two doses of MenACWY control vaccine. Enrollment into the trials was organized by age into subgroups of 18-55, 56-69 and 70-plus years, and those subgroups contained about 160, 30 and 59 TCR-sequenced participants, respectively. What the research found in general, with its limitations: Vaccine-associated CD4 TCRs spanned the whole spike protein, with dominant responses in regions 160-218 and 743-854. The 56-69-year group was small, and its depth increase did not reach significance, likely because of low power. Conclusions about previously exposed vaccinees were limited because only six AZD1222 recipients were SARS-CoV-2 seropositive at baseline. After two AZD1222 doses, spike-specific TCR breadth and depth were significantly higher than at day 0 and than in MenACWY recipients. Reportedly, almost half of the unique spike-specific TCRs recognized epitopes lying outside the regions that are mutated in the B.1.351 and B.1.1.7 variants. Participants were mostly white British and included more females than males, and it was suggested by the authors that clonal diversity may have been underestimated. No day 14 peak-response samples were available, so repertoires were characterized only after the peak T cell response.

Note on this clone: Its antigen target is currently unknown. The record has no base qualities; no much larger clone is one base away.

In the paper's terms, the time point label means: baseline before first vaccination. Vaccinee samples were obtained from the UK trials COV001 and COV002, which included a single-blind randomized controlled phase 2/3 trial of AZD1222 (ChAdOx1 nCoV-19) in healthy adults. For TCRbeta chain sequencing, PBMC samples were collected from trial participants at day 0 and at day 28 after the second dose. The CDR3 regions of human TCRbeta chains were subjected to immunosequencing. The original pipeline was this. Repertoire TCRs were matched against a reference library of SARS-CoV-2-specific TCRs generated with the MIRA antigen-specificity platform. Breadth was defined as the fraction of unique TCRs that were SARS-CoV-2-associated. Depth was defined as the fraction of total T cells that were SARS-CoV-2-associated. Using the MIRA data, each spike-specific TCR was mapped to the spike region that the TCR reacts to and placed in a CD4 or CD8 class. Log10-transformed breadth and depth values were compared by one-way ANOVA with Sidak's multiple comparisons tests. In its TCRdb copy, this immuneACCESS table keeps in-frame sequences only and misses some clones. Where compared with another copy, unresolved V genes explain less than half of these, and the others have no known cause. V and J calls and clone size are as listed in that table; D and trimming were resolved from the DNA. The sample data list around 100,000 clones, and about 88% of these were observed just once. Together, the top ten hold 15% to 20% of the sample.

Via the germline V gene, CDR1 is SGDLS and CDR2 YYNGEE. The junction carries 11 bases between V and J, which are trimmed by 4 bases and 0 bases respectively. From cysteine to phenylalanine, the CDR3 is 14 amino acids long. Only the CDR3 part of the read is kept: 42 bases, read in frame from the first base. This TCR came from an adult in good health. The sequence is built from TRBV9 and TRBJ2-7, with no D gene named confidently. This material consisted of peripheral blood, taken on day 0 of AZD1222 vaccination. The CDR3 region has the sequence CASSQDFYSYEQYF. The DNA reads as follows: TGTGCCAGCAGCCAAGACTTCTACTCCTACGAGCAGTACTTC. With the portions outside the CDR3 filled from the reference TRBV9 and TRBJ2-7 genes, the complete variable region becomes DSGVTQTPKHLITATGQRVTLRCSPRSGDLSVYWYQQSLDQGLQFLIQYYNGEERAKGNILERFSAQQFPDLHSELNLSSLELGDSALYFCASSQDFYSYEQYFGPGTRLTVT.